These 22 T cell receptor beta chains were all obtained from the same sample, sequenced in a study of cytomegalovirus exposure and HLA in healthy donors. TCRdb's copy holds only in-frame clones and misses some; the assay was immunoSEQ multiplex PCR. The table shows 250,000 to 400,000 clones, with approximately 91% occurring only once. The source material was PBMCs. These TCRs come from a man aged 25-45 years in good health and CMV-seronegative.

The CDR3 is CASSERTGGYNEQFF. The CDR3 DNA reads TGTGCCAGCAGCGAAAGGACAGGGGGATACAATGAGCAGTTCTTC. This chain links TRBV9 with TRBJ2-1; 10 bases map to TRBD1. Trimming removed 3 bases from V and 4 bases from J; junction bases left unmatched: 4. The CDR3 length is 15 residues. Germline V gives CDR1 SGDLS, CDR2 YYNGEE.

The chain joins TRBV6-5 to TRBJ2-7; TRBD2 might be the D (5 bases). Trimming left V 2 bases short and J 5 bases short, with 10 bases between. Germline CDR1 MNHEY, CDR2 SVGAGI. The CDR3 extends over 13 amino acids. Here the CDR3 reads CASSYVGGDEQYF. The CDR3 DNA is TGTGCCAGCAGTTACGTAGGAGGAGACGAGCAGTACTTC.

Concerning this clone itself: Distinct nucleotide sequences in the sample also encode this CDR3. In DNA, the CDR3 is TGTGCCAGCAGCGTAGGACTAGCGGGGCTCACAGATACGCAGTATTTT. As protein: CASSVGLAGLTDTQYF. The chain employs TRBV9 and TRBJ2-3; 11 positions agree with TRBD2. Trimming removed 0 bases from V and 2 bases from J; junction bases left unmatched: 2. CDR1 is SGDLS, CDR2 YYNGEE, per germline. The CDR3 covers 16 residues.

This clone was seen only a few times. The chain uses TRBV6-1 and TRBJ1-5, with 11 bases fitting TRBD1. Trimming at V came to 1 base and at J to 7 bases, leaving 3 bases not matched to a gene. The germline V gene encodes CDR1 MNHNS and CDR2 SASEGT. The CDR3 consists of 15 residues. The CDR3 protein is CASSEGDRGNQPQHF. The CDR3, as DNA: TGTGCCAGCAGTGAAGGGGACAGGGGGAACCAGCCCCAGCATTTT.

The CDR3 spells CASSRQLGSGNTIYF. In DNA form, the CDR3 reads TGTGCCAGCAGTCGACAGCTCGGCTCTGGAAACACCATATATTTT. The rearrangement uses TRBV6-5 and TRBJ1-3, with a weak D call TRBD1 (5 bases). This CDR3 contains 15 residues. The V gene lost 5 bases and the J gene lost 0 bases, with 11 bases spanning the gap. Per the germline V gene, CDR1 is MNHEY and CDR2 is SVGAGI.

This clone was detected ten times or more. The chain recombines TRBV6-4 with TRBJ2-7, with unresolved D. Germline loops: CDR1 MRHNA, CDR2 SNTAGT. The CDR3 contains 13 residues. Trimming cost V 4 bases and J 7 bases, with 14 bases left between them. CDR3 in DNA: TGTGCCAGCAGTGTAGACGGAACCGGGGAGCAGTACTTC. Protein: CASSVDGTGEQYF.

The V and J genes are TRBV27 and TRBJ1-5; a possible D gene is TRBD1 (5 bases). Germline values: CDR1 MNHEY, CDR2 SMNVEV (reference sequence). Trimming shortened V by 6 bases and J by 2 bases, and 14 bases separated the two germline ends. The CDR3 runs to 15 residues. The DNA for the CDR3 is TGTGCCAGCAGCCCCCGGGGGAAGGGCAATCAGCCCCAGCATTTT. It specifies CASSPRGKGNQPQHF.

This chain connects TRBV7-2 to TRBJ2-2, with TRBD2 identical over 8 bases. J lost 7 bases, V lost 8 bases, and 12 bases had no gene match. CDR1 SGHTA and CDR2 FQGNSA come from the germline V gene. The CDR3 spans 15 residues. The CDR3 region is CASYLRGGGSGELFF. As DNA, the CDR3 is TGTGCCAGCTATCTTCGGGGGGGCGGTAGCGGGGAGCTGTTTTTT.

The chain combines TRBV6-1 with TRBJ1-1, with D perhaps matching TRBD1 (6 bases). The CDR3 sequence is 15 residues long. The V and J ends lost 0 bases and 3 bases respectively, with 11 bases between them. The germline V gene encodes CDR1 MNHNS and CDR2 SASEGT. CDR3 nucleotides: TGTGCCAGCAGTGAAGCGTCCAGGGGACACACTGAAGCTTTCTTT. This sequence encodes CASSEASRGHTEAFF.

CDR3 in DNA: TGTGCCAGCAGGGCCGACACTAACTATGGCTACACCTTC. It specifies CASRADTNYGYTF. The gene calls are TRBV6-5 and TRBJ1-2; the D is unclear. Germline values: CDR1 MNHEY, CDR2 SVGAGI. V shed 6 bases and J shed 0 bases, with 8 bases lying between them. This CDR3 has 13 residues.

The genes are TRBV6-1 and TRBJ1-2; tentatively, D is TRBD1 (6 bases). Trimming removed 7 bases at V and 5 bases at J, with 14 bases between. Germline V gene data show CDR1 as MNHNS and CDR2 as SASEGT. This CDR3 region has 13 residues. The CDR3 region has the DNA TGTGCCAGCACGGGGGGCCGGTGGTATGGCTACACCTTC. It specifies CASTGGRWYGYTF.

This clone appeared a single time. The rearrangement uses TRBV10-3 and TRBJ1-5, with D maybe TRBD1 (6 bases). Germline loops: CDR1 ENHRY, CDR2 SYGVKD. Trimming left V 5 bases short and J 5 bases short, with 10 bases between. This CDR3 contains 13 residues. The CDR3 region is CAISTGMDQPQHF. CDR3 bases: TGTGCCATCAGTACAGGGATGGATCAGCCCCAGCATTTT.

The chain employs TRBV27 and TRBJ2-3; 8 positions agree with TRBD2. With V trimmed by 5 bases and J by 2 bases, 3 bases remained unmatched. Germline CDR1 reads MNHEY; CDR2 reads SMNVEV (reference sequence). The CDR3 covers 14 residues. CDR3 coding DNA: TGTGCCAGCAGTAAGCGGGGGTTCACAGATACGCAGTATTTT. Protein product: CASSKRGFTDTQYF.

The V gene is TRBV7-2, the J gene TRBJ1-1, with 11 nucleotides matching TRBD1. Germline V gene lookup returns CDR1 SGHTA and CDR2 FQGNSA. With V trimmed by 4 bases and J by 4 bases, 5 bases remained unmatched. There are 15 residues in the CDR3. The CDR3 region has the DNA TGTGCCAGCAGCTCTCAGGGGACAGGGGGCACTGAAGCTTTCTTT. This sequence encodes CASSSQGTGGTEAFF.

This clone was seen a single time. The chain employs TRBV5-4 and TRBJ2-3; D ambiguous. This CDR3 contains 13 residues. The V gene's germline CDR1 is SGHNT and CDR2 YYREEE (reference sequence). V lost 1 base and J 3 bases, leaving 6 bases between the germline ends. The CDR3 here is CASSLYSTDTQYF. The CDR3 coding sequence is TGTGCCAGCAGCTTGTACAGTACAGATACGCAGTATTTT.

The CDR3 loop reads CASSQLAGGLSSYEQYF. In nucleotides, the CDR3 is TGCGCCAGCAGCCAACTAGCGGGGGGCCTTAGCTCCTACGAGCAGTACTTC. The chain employs TRBV4-3 and TRBJ2-7; 11 bases match TRBD2. The ends lost 2 bases at V and 0 bases at J; junction bases unmatched: 6. Germline CDR1 and CDR2: LGHNA and YSLEER. The CDR3 length is 17 residues.

This clone was seen a single time. This chain connects TRBV9 to TRBJ2-3; D might be TRBD2 (6 bases). The germline CDR1 and CDR2 sequences are SGDLS and YYNGEE. V was trimmed by 0 bases and J by 5 bases, leaving 10 bases between them. The CDR3 totals 14 residues. The CDR3 DNA follows: TGTGCCAGCAGCGTAGCGGGGGTGTTAGATACGCAGTATTTT. It is translated as CASSVAGVLDTQYF.

This clone occurred once. This chain connects TRBV29-1 to TRBJ2-3; TRBD2 aligns across 9 bases. Germline V lookup: CDR1 SQVTM, CDR2 ANQGSEA. This CDR3 is 15 amino acids long. J gave up 2 bases and V 4 bases, and 7 bases lay outside the gene matches. Here the CDR3 DNA reads TGCAGCGTTGGAGCGGGAGGCCTAGCCACAGATACGCAGTATTTT. Translating it yields CSVGAGGLATDTQYF.

The rearrangement uses TRBV5-4 and TRBJ1-1, with D perhaps TRBD1 (6 bases). From germline, CDR1 is SGHNT and CDR2 YYREEE (reference sequence). The CDR3 is 16 amino acids. The ends were cut back, 0 bases at V and 0 bases at J, with 12 bases in the middle. This CDR3 reads CASSLVIGGVNTEAFF. The CDR3 DNA is TGTGCCAGCAGCTTGGTAATAGGGGGAGTGAACACTGAAGCTTTCTTT.

The rearrangement uses TRBV5-1 and TRBJ1-1; tentative D call: TRBD1 (6 bases). Trimming left V 2 bases short and J 1 base short, with 12 bases between. The length of the CDR3 is 15 residues. The germline V gene has CDR1 SGHRS and CDR2 YFSETQ. CDR3 residues: CASSFQGPPNTEAFF. The CDR3 coding sequence is TGCGCCAGCAGCTTTCAGGGGCCCCCGAACACTGAAGCTTTCTTT.

V gene TRBV29-1 combines with J gene TRBJ2-1, with 7 bases identical to TRBD1. CDR1 and CDR2 (germline): SQVTM, ANQGSEA. CDR3 size: 14 residues. V lost 0 bases and J lost 4; bases outside the gene matches: 3. CDR3 in amino acids: CSVEEGGAYNEQFF. The CDR3 nucleotides are TGCAGCGTTGAAGAAGGGGGCGCTTACAATGAGCAGTTCTTC.

This clone was counted only a few times. The chain uses TRBV4-3 and TRBJ2-7, with unresolved D. CDR1 and CDR2 (germline): LGHNA, YSLEER. V lost 1 base and J lost 2, with 9 bases in between. The CDR3 extends over 14 amino acids. CDR3 sequence: CASSQVEGAYEQYF. CDR3 nucleotides: TGCGCCAGCAGCCAAGTTGAAGGAGCCTACGAGCAGTACTTC.